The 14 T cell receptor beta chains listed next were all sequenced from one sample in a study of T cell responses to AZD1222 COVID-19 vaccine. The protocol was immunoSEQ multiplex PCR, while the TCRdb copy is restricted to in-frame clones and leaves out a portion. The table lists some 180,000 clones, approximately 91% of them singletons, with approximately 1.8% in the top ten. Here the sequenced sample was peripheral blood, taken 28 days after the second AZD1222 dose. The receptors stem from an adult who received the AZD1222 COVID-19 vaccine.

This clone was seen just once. The CDR3 DNA sequence: TGTGCCAGCAGCCCCCCGTGGACCGGGCGACCCCGAGAGACCCAGTACTTC. This translates into CASSPPWTGRPRETQYF. The genes are TRBV5-6 and TRBJ2-5; D gene ambiguous. Trimming removed 4 bases at V and 4 bases at J, with 23 bases between. Germline V gene data show CDR1 as SGHDT and CDR2 as YYEEEE. This CDR3 region has 17 residues.

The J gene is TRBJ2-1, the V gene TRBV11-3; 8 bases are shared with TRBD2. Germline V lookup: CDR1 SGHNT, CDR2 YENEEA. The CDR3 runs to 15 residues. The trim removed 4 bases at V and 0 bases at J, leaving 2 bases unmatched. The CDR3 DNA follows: TGTGCCAGCAGCTCCAGCGGGAGCTCCTACAATGAGCAGTTCTTC. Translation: CASSSSGSSYNEQFF.

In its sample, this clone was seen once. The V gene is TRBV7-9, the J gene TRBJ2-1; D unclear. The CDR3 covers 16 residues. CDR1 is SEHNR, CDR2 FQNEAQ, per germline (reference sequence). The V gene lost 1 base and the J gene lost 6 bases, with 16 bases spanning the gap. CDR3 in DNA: TGTGCCAGCAGCTTAGACTCGTGGGGTACGTTCAATGAGCAGTTCTTC. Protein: CASSLDSWGTFNEQFF.

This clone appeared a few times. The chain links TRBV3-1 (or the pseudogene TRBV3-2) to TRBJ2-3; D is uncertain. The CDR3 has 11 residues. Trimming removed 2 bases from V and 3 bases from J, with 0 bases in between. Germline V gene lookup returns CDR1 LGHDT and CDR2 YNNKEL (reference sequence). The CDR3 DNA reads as TGTGCCAGCAGCCAAACAGATACGCAGTATTTT. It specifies CASSQTDTQYF.

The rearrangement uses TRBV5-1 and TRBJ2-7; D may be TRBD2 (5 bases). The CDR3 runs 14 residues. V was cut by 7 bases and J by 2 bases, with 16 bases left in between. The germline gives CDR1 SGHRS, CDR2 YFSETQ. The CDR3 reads CASVRGDSPYEQYF. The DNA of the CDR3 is TGCGCCAGCGTACGGGGTGACTCCCCCTACGAGCAGTACTTC. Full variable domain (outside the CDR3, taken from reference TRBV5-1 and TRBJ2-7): KAGVTQTPRYLIKTRGQQVTLSCSPISGHRSVSWYQQTPGQGLQFLFEYFSETQRNKGNFPGRFSGRQFSNSRSEMNVSTLELGDSALYLCASVRGDSPYEQYFGPGTRLTVT.

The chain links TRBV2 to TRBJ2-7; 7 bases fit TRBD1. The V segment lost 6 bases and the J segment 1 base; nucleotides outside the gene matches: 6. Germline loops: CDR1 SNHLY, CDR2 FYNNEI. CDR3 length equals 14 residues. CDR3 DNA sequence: TGTGCCAGCAGACAGGGGTTTAGTTCCTACGAGCAGTACTTC. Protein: CASRQGFSSYEQYF.

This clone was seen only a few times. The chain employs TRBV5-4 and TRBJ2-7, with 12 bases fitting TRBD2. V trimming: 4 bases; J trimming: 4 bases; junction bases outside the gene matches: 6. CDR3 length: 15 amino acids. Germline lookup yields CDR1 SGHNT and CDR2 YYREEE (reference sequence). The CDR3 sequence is CASSVASGRAYEQYF. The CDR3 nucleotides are TGTGCCAGCAGCGTTGCTAGCGGGAGGGCTTACGAGCAGTACTTC. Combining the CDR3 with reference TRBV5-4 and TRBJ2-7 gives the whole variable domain ETGVTQSPTHLIKTRGQQVTLRCSSQSGHNTVSWYQQALGQGPQFIFQYYREEENGRGNFPPRFSGLQFPNYSSELNVNALELDDSALYLCASSVASGRAYEQYFGPGTRLTVT.

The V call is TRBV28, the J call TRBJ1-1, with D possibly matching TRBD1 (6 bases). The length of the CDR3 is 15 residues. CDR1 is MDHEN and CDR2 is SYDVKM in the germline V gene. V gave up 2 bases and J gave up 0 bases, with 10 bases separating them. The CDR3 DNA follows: TGTGCCAGCAGTTTACCGGGACAAGTGAACACTGAAGCTTTCTTT. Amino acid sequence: CASSLPGQVNTEAFF.

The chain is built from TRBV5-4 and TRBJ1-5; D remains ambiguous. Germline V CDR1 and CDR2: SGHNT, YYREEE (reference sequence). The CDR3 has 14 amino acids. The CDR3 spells CATTISGYNQPQHF. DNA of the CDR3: TGTGCGACAACTATCTCCGGGTACAATCAGCCCCAGCATTTT.

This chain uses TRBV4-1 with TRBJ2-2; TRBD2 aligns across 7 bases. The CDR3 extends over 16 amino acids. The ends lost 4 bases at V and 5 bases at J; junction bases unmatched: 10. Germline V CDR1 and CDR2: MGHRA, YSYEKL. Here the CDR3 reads CASSPREVSGTGELFF. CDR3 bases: TGCGCCAGCAGCCCCCGAGAGGTTAGCGGGACCGGGGAGCTGTTTTTT.

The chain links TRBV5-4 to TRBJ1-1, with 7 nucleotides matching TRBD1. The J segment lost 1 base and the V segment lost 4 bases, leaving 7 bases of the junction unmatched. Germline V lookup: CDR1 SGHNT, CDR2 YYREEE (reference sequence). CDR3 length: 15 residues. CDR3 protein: CASSRVGTANTEAFF. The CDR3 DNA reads TGTGCCAGCAGCCGAGTCGGGACAGCGAACACTGAAGCTTTCTTT.

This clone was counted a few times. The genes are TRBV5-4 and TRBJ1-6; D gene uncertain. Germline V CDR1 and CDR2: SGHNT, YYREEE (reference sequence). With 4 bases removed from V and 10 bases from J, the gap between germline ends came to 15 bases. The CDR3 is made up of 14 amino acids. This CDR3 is CASSVTGKDSPLHF. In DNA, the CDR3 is TGTGCCAGCAGCGTGACGGGTAAGGACTCACCCCTCCACTTT.

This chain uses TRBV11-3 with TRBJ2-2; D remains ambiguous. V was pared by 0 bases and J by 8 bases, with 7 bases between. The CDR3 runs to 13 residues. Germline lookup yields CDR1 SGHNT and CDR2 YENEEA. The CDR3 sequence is CASSLDLRGELFF. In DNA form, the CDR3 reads TGTGCCAGCAGCTTAGATCTGAGGGGGGAGCTGTTTTTT.

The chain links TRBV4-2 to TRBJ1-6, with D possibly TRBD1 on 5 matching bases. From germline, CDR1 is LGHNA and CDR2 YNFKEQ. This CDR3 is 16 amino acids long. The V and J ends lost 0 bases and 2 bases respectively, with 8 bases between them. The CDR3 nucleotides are TGTGCCAGCAGCCAAGAAGGGACGGCCTATAATTCACCCCTCCACTTT. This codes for CASSQEGTAYNSPLHF.